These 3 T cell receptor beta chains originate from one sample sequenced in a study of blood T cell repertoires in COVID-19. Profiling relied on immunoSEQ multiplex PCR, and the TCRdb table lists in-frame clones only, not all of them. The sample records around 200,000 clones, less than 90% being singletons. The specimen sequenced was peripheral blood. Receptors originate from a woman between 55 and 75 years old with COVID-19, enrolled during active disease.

The CDR3 reads CASSQEQGYEDEQYF. The CDR3 DNA sequence: TGTGCCAGCAGCCAAGAACAGGGATATGAGGACGAGCAGTACTTC. V usage is TRBV4-2 and J usage is TRBJ2-7; D perhaps matches TRBD1 (6 bases). The CDR3 consists of 15 residues. The ends were cut back, 0 bases at V and 5 bases at J, with 14 bases in the middle. The V gene's germline CDR1 is LGHNA and CDR2 YNFKEQ.

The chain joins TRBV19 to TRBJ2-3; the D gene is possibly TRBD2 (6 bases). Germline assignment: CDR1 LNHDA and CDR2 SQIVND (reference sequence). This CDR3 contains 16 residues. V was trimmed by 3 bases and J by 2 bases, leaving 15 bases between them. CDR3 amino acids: CASSMYGGGPTDTQYF. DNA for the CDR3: TGTGCCAGTAGTATGTATGGGGGAGGCCCCACAGATACGCAGTATTTT.

CDR3 sequence: CASSLEGKASGIDEQFF. CDR3 DNA: TGTGCCAGCAGCTTAGAGGGTAAGGCTAGCGGGATTGATGAGCAGTTCTTC. The chain has TRBV13 and TRBJ2-1; TRBD2 aligns across 9 bases. CDR3 length equals 17 residues. J was trimmed by 8 bases and V by 1 base; bases with no gene match: 12. CDR1 is PRHDT, CDR2 FYEKMQ, per germline (reference sequence).